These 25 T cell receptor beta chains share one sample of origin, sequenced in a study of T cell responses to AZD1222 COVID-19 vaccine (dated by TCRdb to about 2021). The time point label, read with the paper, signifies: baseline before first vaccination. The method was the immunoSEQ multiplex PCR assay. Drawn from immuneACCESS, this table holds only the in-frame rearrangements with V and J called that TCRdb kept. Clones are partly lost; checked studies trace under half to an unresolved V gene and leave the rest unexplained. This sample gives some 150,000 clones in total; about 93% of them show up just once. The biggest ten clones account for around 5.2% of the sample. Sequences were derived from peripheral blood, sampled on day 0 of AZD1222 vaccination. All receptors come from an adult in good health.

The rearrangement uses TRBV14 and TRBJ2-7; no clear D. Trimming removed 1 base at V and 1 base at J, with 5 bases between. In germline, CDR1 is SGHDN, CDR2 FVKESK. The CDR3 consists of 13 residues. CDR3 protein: CASSQAPSYEQYF. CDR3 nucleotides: TGTGCCAGCAGCCAAGCCCCTTCCTACGAGCAGTACTTC. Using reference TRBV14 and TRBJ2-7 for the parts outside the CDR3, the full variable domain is EAGVTQFPSHSVIEKGQTVTLRCDPISGHDNLYWYRRVMGKEIKFLLHFVKESKQDESGMPNNRFLAERTGGTYSTLKVQPAELEDSGVYFCASSQAPSYEQYFGPGTRLTVT.

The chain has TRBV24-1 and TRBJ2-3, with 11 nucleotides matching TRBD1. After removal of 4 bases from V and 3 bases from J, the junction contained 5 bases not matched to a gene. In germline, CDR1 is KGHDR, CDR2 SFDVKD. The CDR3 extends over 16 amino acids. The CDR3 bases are TGTGCCACCAGTGACCGGGACAGGGGGAGAACAGATACGCAGTATTTT. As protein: CATSDRDRGRTDTQYF.

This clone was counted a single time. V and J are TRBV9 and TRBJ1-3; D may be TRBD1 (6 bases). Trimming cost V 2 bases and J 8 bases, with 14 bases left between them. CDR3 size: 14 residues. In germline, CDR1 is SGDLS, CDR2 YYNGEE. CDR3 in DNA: TGTGCCAGCAGCGTCTCACAGGGAGGGCACACCATATATTTT. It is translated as CASSVSQGGHTIYF.

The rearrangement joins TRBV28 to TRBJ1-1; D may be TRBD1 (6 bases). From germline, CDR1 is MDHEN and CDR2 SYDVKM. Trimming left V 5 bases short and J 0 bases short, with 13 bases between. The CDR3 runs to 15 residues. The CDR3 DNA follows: TGTGCCAGCAGTCCTTTGGACAGCTTGAACACTGAAGCTTTCTTT. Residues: CASSPLDSLNTEAFF.

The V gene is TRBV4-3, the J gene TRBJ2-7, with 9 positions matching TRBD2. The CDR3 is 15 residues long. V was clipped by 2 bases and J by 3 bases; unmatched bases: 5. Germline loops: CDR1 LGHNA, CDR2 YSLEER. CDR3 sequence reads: CASSQKLAGRYEQYF. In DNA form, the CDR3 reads TGCGCCAGCAGCCAAAAACTAGCGGGCCGCTACGAGCAGTACTTC.

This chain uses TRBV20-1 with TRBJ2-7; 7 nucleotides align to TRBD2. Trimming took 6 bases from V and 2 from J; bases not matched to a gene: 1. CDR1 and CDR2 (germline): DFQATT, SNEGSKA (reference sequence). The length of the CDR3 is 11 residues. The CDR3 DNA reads TGCAGTGCAGGGAGGGCCTACGAGCAGTACTTC. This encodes CSAGRAYEQYF.

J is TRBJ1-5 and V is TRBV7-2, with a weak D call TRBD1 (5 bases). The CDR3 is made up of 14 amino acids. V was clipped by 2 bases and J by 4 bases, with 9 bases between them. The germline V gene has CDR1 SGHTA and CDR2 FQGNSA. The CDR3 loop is CASSLRQGNQPQHF. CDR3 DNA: TGTGCCAGCAGCTTAAGGCAGGGTAATCAGCCCCAGCATTTT.

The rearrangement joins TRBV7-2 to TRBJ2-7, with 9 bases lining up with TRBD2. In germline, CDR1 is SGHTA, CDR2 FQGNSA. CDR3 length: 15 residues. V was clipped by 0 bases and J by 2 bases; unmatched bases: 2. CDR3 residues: CASSLATSGAYEQYF. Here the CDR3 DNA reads TGTGCCAGCAGCTTAGCGACTAGCGGAGCCTACGAGCAGTACTTC.

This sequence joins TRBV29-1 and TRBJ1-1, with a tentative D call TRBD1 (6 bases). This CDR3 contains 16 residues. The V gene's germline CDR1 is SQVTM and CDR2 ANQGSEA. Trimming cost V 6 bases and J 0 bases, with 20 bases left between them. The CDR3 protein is CSVPPGTYLMNTEAFF. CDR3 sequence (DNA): TGCAGCGTCCCCCCTGGGACATACCTGATGAACACTGAAGCTTTCTTT.

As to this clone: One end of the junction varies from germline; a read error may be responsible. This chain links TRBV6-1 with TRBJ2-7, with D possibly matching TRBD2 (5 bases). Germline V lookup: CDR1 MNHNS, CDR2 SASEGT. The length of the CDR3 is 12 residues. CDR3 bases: TGTGCCGGCAGTGAAGTGCGGGTCGAGCAGTACTTC. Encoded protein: CAGSEVRVEQYF.

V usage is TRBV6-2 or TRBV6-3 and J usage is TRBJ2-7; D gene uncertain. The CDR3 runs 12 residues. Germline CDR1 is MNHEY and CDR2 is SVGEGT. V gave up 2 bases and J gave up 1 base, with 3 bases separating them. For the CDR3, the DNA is TGTGCCAGCAGTTACGCTTCCTACGAGCAGTACTTC. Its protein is CASSYASYEQYF.

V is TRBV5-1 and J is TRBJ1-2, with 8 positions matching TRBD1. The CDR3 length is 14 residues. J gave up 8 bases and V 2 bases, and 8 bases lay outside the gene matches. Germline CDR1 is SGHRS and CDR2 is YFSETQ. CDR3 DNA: TGCGCCAGCAGCTTCGGACAGGGCAGGCCGGGCTACACCTTC. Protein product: CASSFGQGRPGYTF.

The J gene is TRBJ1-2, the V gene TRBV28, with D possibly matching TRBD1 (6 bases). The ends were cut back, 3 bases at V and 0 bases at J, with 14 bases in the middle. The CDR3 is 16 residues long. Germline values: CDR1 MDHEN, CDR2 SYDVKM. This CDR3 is CASSLGRRTANYGYTF. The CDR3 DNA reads TGTGCCAGCAGTTTGGGTCGAAGGACAGCTAACTATGGCTACACCTTC.

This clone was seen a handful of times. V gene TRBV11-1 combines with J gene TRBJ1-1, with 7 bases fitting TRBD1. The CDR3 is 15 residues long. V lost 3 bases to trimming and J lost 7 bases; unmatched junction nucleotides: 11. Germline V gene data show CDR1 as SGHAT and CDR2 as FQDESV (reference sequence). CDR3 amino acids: CASSFSVWTGDEAFF. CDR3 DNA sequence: TGTGCCAGCAGCTTTTCTGTTTGGACAGGCGATGAAGCTTTCTTT.

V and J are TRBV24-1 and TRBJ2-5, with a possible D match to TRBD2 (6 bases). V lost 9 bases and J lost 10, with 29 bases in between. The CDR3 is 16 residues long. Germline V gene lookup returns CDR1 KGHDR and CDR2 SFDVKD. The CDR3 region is CATQSASVPVGESQYF. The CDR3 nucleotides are TGTGCCACCCAATCGGCTAGCGTACCGGTGGGAGAAAGCCAGTACTTC.

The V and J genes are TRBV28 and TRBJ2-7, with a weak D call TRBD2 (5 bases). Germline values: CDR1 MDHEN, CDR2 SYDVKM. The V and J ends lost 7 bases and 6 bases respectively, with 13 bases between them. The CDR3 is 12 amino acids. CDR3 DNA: TGTGCCAGCACAGAGGGTATAAGCGAGCAGTACTTC. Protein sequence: CASTEGISEQYF.

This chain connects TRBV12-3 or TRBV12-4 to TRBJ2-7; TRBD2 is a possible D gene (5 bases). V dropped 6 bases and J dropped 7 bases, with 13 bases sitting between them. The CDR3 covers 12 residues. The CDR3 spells CASSHYGVEQYF. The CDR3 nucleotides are TGTGCCAGCAGCCACTACGGGGTTGAGCAGTACTTC.

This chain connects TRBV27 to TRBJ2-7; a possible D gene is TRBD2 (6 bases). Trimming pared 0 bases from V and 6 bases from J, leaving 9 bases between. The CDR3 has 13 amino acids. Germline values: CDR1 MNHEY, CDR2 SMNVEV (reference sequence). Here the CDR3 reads CASSLSRAGEQYF. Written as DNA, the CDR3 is TGTGCCAGCAGTTTATCCCGAGCGGGCGAGCAGTACTTC.

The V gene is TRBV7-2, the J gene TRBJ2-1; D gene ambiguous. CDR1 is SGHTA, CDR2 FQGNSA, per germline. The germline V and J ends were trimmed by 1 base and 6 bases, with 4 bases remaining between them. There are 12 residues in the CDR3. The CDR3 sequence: CASSLGRNEQFF. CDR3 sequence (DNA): TGTGCCAGCAGCTTAGGACGCAATGAGCAGTTCTTC.

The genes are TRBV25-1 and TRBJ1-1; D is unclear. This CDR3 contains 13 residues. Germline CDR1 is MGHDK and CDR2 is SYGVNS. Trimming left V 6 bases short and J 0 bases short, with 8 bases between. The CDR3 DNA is TGTGCCAGCAGGGAGAGAATGAACACTGAAGCTTTCTTT. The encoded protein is CASRERMNTEAFF.

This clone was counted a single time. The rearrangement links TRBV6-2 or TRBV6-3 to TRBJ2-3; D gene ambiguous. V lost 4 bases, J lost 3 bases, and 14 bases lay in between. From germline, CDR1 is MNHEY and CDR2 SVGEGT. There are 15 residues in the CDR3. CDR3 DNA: TGTGCCAGCAGTTTATCGGTTGGCAAAACAGATACGCAGTATTTT. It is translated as CASSLSVGKTDTQYF.

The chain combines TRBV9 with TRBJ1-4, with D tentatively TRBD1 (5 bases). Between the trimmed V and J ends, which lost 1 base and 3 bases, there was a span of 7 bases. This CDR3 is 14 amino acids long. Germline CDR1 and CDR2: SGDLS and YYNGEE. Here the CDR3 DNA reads TGTGCCAGCAGCGTATCGGGGGCTAATGAAAAACTGTTTTTT. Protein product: CASSVSGANEKLFF.

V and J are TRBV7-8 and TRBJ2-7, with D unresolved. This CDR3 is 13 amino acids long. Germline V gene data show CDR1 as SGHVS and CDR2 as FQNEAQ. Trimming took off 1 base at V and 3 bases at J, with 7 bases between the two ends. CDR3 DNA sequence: TGTGCCAGCAGCTTAGGGCCTAACTACGAGCAGTACTTC. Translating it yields CASSLGPNYEQYF.

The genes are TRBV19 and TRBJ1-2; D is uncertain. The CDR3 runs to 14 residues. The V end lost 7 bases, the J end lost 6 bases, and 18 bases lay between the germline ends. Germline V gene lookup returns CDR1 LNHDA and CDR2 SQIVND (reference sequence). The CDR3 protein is CASTPPGVIHGYTF. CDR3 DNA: TGTGCCAGTACCCCCCCCGGTGTGATCCATGGCTACACCTTC. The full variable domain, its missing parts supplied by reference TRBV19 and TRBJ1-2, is DGGITQSPKYLFRKEGQNVTLSCEQNLNHDAMYWYRQDPGQGLRLIYYSQIVNDFQKGDIAEGYSVSREKKESFPLTVTSAQKNPTAFYLCASTPPGVIHGYTFGSGTRLTVV.

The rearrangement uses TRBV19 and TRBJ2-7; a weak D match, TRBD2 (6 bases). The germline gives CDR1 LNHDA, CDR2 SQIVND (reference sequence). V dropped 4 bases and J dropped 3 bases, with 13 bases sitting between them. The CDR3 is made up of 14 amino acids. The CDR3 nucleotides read TGTGCCAGTAGTACGCCGGGACTTAACTACGAGCAGTACTTC. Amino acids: CASSTPGLNYEQYF.